The source of this T cell receptor beta chain is a study of T cells in pancreatic ductal adenocarcinoma. Study-wide points: Tumor and blood clonality did not differ significantly, about 0.1 versus 0.071. Blood had more productive templates and around 8.6-fold more unique clonotypes than tumor.

The CDR3 runs 13 residues. Produced via immunoSEQ multiplex PCR; TCRdb's table is partial and in-frame only. The sample shows around 9,000 clones, about nine tenths of them seen only once. A word on this clone: As yet, its antigen is unknown.

Surgery without prior neoadjuvant therapy was the treatment of the selected pancreatic ductal adenocarcinoma patients. The rearrangement uses TRBV21-1 and TRBJ2-5; the listed D gene, TRBD1, was not tested against the DNA. TRBV21-1 is designated a pseudogene. Sequenced sample: PBMCs. This TCR came from a human donor with pancreatic ductal adenocarcinoma. The CDR3 sequence is CASSPAQGETQYF. Written as DNA, the CDR3 is TGTGCCAGCAGCCCCGCACAGGGAGAGACCCAGTACTTC.